These T cell receptor beta chains were read from a single sample in a study of blood T cell repertoires in COVID-19. Method: immunoSEQ multiplex PCR; TCRdb's copy keeps in-frame clones and lacks some. The sample consists of about 230,000 clones, around 83% of them appearing once. Sequencing was performed on peripheral blood. These receptors all come from a woman between 45 and 65 years old with acute or convalescent COVID-19. The CDR3 runs from the conserved cysteine through the conserved F or W. The order of the fields is clone size, J gene, V gene, D gene, CDR3 protein, CDR3 DNA. D genes are given only for firm matches. Size values are once, few and many counts, or a class for expanded clones, and some rows have none.

clone_size: -; j_call: TRBJ1-5; v_call: TRBV19; d_call: -; cdr3_aa: CASSIKWGVGNQPQHF; cdr3_nt: TGTGCCAGTAGTATAAAGTGGGGGGTGGGCAATCAGCCCCAGCATTTT
clone_size: -; j_call: TRBJ2-2; v_call: TRBV30; d_call: -; cdr3_aa: CAWRNSFGTMNTGELFF; cdr3_nt: TGTGCCTGGAGAAATAGTTTCGGGACAATGAACACCGGGGAGCTGTTTTTT
clone_size: -; j_call: TRBJ1-1; v_call: TRBV13; d_call: TRBD1; cdr3_aa: CASSGGQGVSFVNTEAFF; cdr3_nt: TGTGCCAGCAGCGGGGGACAGGGGGTAAGTTTTGTGAACACTGAAGCTTTCTTT
clone_size: -; j_call: TRBJ2-3; v_call: TRBV3-1/TRBV3-2; d_call: -; cdr3_aa: CASSQDTTRTDTQYF; cdr3_nt: TGTGCCAGCAGCCAAGATACGACTCGCACAGATACGCAGTATTTT
clone_size: -; j_call: TRBJ1-1; v_call: TRBV18; d_call: -; cdr3_aa: CASSLQDYTEAFF; cdr3_nt: TGTGCCAGCTCACTTCAGGATTACACTGAAGCTTTCTTT
clone_size: -; j_call: TRBJ1-4; v_call: TRBV7-8; d_call: -; cdr3_aa: CATTVGGPTNEKLFF; cdr3_nt: TGTGCCACCACGGTGGGGGGACCAACTAATGAAAAACTGTTTTTT
clone_size: -; j_call: TRBJ2-5; v_call: TRBV3-1/TRBV3-2; d_call: -; cdr3_aa: CASSQRSQYF; cdr3_nt: TGTGCCAGCAGCCAACGGTCCCAGTACTTC
clone_size: few; j_call: TRBJ2-3; v_call: TRBV2; d_call: -; cdr3_aa: CASSTFSSTDTQYF; cdr3_nt: TGTGCCAGCAGTACATTTTCTAGCACAGATACGCAGTATTTT
clone_size: -; j_call: TRBJ2-7; v_call: TRBV6-6; d_call: TRBD1; cdr3_aa: CASSGGTGAYEQYF; cdr3_nt: TGTGCCAGCAGCGGGGGGACAGGGGCCTACGAGCAGTACTTC
clone_size: -; j_call: TRBJ2-7; v_call: TRBV28; d_call: -; cdr3_aa: CASSTGSSYEQYF; cdr3_nt: TGTGCCAGCAGTACAGGATCCTCCTACGAGCAGTACTTC
clone_size: once; j_call: TRBJ1-6; v_call: TRBV5-4; d_call: -; cdr3_aa: CASSLEGGGPTPLHF; cdr3_nt: TGTGCCAGCAGCTTGGAGGGGGGAGGGCCGACACCCCTCCACTTT
clone_size: -; j_call: TRBJ2-4; v_call: TRBV7-2; d_call: TRBD1; cdr3_aa: CASSYVDRLGIQYF; cdr3_nt: TGTGCCAGCAGCTACGTGGACAGGTTGGGTATTCAGTACTTC
clone_size: -; j_call: TRBJ2-7; v_call: TRBV5-1; d_call: -; cdr3_aa: CASSFGTQSSYEQYF; cdr3_nt: TGCGCCAGCAGCTTCGGGACTCAGAGCTCCTACGAGCAGTACTTC
clone_size: -; j_call: TRBJ2-2; v_call: TRBV24-1; d_call: TRBD2; cdr3_aa: CATGSGSETGELFF; cdr3_nt: TGTGCCACCGGGAGCGGGAGTGAAACCGGGGAGCTGTTTTTT
clone_size: -; j_call: TRBJ2-1; v_call: TRBV27; d_call: -; cdr3_aa: CASSPPRGSRNEQFF; cdr3_nt: TGTGCCAGCAGTCCCCCCCGGGGGTCAAGGAATGAGCAGTTCTTC
clone_size: -; j_call: TRBJ1-4; v_call: TRBV4-1; d_call: -; cdr3_aa: CASSQVFPGTTNEKLFF; cdr3_nt: TGCGCCAGCAGCCAAGTTTTTCCAGGGACAACTAATGAAAAACTGTTTTTT
clone_size: once; j_call: TRBJ1-5; v_call: TRBV6-1; d_call: -; cdr3_aa: CASSEQEYQPQHF; cdr3_nt: TGTGCCAGCAGTGAGCAGGAATATCAGCCCCAGCATTTT